The sequence of this TCR beta chain was determined in a study of low-dose radiotherapy and immunotherapy resistance in tumors (dated by TCRdb to 2021 to 2024). Regarding the study in general: Patients in Cohort 1 were given 0.5 Gy per fraction every 2 weeks, and the prescribed total PTV dose was 6.5 Gy. In Cohort 2, 1 Gy per fraction was delivered every two weeks, for a total of 13 Gy over 26 weeks. Nivolumab and ipilimumab were both given intravenously, with nivolumab at a 240 mg flat dose every two weeks and ipilimumab at 1 mg/kg every six weeks. Cyclophosphamide 200 mg/m2 was administered intravenously every two weeks, one day before each radiation and immunotherapy administration. Starting on cycle 1 day 1, patients took 300 mg of aspirin by mouth once a day for four cycles. No randomization into treatment groups was done for the people taking part in the trial. Eight patients were included in the translational analysis, namely three from the first dose cohort plus the first five from the second dose cohort.

The run used an Illumina HiSeq 2500. First-strand cDNA was synthesized with Superscript III and a set of TRAV- and TRBV-specific primers, covering both TCRalpha and TCRbeta chains. TCRs were amplified for about 22 PCR cycles with Phusion, using a constant-region primer paired with the adapter attached to the V primers. The MessageAmp II aRNA Amplification Kit was used to amplify the isolated mRNA, with in vitro transcription run for 15 to 20 hours at 37 degrees C. mRNA for TCR sequencing was isolated with the Dynabeads mRNA DIRECT Purification Kit. Indexed Illumina adapters were added in a second Phusion PCR of about 27 cycles, after which AMPure XP beads were used to purify the products. The paper's data handling went like this. Using custom Perl scripts, TCR sequences that encoded the same protein were pooled, out-of-frame sequences were dropped, and the abundance of each clonotype was calculated. Any TCR sequence supported by only a single read was excluded from analysis. Repertoire metrics included Shannon entropy, Gini index, clonality, richness, and frequency of TCRs shared between repertoires. Through fastp at Q25 and MiXCR, TCRdb rebuilt clones from the public reads, retaining in-frame beta chains. Duplicate CDR3 protein sequences are folded into a single record with the most common DNA and genes. The V and J calls come from TCRdb's annotation, not from the publication. The sample table lists 64,000 or so distinct CDR3 sequences, less than 35% of them with a count of one. In total, the top ten clones hold around 10% of the sample.

The germline V gene encodes CDR1 KGHSH and CDR2 LQKENI. The CDR3 runs 17 amino acids, cysteine and phenylalanine included. Of all the DNA, just the CDR3 is kept, 51 bases in frame from base 1. Here V drops 6 bases and J drops 5 bases, and the junction holds 12 bases not matched to any gene. The time point label on this specimen signifies: before trial treatment. The donors came from RACIN, which was a single-arm phase I dose-escalation trial that paired nivolumab and ipilimumab with aspirin, low-dose cyclophosphamide and low-dose radiotherapy. To be eligible, a patient needed to have an advanced solid tumor that was TIL-negative. The table lists this clonotype with many counts. Its antigen has not been determined. Base qualities were left out, and no much larger clone turns up one base away.

The sample was PBMCs, taken before treatment. Recombination connected TRBV18 to TRBJ2-1; the central 11 bases match TRBD2. The sequence came from a female donor with ovarian cancer. The nucleotide sequence is given as TGTGCCAGCTCCCGGAGGCTAGCGGGAGGATCGGACAATGAGCAGTTCTTC. Its protein reads: CASSRRLAGGSDNEQFF.